Below are 2 T cell receptor beta chains sequenced from a single sample in a study of OX40 agonist ivuxolimab in advanced cancers. The data were produced by immunoSEQ multiplex PCR, yet TCRdb's version contains in-frame clones alone and is incomplete. The sample carries approximately 74,000 clones, approximately 92% recorded once. This material consisted of CD4+ or CD8+ T cells sorted from blood, taken in a trial of the OX40 agonist ivuxolimab. The receptor set was obtained from an adult with an advanced solid tumor such as melanoma, head and neck, liver or kidney cancer.

V and J are TRBV27 and TRBJ2-1, with 10 bases aligning to TRBD2. The CDR3 has 16 amino acids. The V gene end was trimmed by 0 bases and the J gene end by 5 bases; junction bases not matched to a gene: 4. From germline, CDR1 is MNHEY and CDR2 SMNVEV (reference sequence). The CDR3 here is CASSLSLAGADNEQFF. In nucleotides, the CDR3 is TGTGCCAGCAGTTTATCTCTAGCGGGAGCGGACAATGAGCAGTTCTTC.

V gene TRBV19 combines with J gene TRBJ2-2, with 8 bases identical to TRBD2. The V and J ends lost 5 bases and 6 bases, in that order; junction bases with no gene match: 5. CDR1 LNHDA and CDR2 SQIVND come from the germline V gene (reference sequence). This CDR3 contains 14 residues. CDR3 region: CASSLGLAPGELFF. CDR3 nucleotides: TGTGCCAGTAGTCTCGGACTAGCACCCGGGGAGCTGTTTTTT. Using reference TRBV19 and TRBJ2-2 for the parts outside the CDR3, the full variable domain is DGGITQSPKYLFRKEGQNVTLSCEQNLNHDAMYWYRQDPGQGLRLIYYSQIVNDFQKGDIAEGYSVSREKKESFPLTVTSAQKNPTAFYLCASSLGLAPGELFFGEGSRLTVL.